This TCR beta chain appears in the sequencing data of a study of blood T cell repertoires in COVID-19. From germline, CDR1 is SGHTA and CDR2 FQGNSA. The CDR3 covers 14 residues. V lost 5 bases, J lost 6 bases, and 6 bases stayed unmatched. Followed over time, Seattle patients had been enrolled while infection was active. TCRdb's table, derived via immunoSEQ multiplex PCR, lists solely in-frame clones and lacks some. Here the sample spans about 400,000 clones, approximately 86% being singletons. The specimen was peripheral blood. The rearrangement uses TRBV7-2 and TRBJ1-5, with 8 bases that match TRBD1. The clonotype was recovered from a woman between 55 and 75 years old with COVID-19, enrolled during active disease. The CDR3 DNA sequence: TGTGCCAGCAGCCCTGGACAGGGCACTCAGCCCCAGCATTTT. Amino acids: CASSPGQGTQPQHF.